These T cell receptor beta chains were read from a single sample in a study of blood T cell repertoires in COVID-19. The assay was immunoSEQ multiplex PCR, and TCRdb's table has in-frame clones only and misses some. Of about 300,000 clones listed, nearly 90% are singletons. Input material: PBMCs or T cells enriched from blood (not recorded which). All receptors come from a woman in her forties or fifties who had been exposed to COVID-19. Both conserved end residues are trimmed from each CDR3. The order of the fields is CDR3 length, J gene, V gene, CDR3 protein.

len: 13; j_gene: TRBJ2-3; v_gene: TRBV12-5; CDR3aa: ASGSGGGRTDTQY
len: 12; j_gene: TRBJ1-6; v_gene: TRBV7-2; CDR3aa: ASSQGAYNSPLH
len: 12; j_gene: TRBJ1-2; v_gene: TRBV28; CDR3aa: ASSIGTGAVGYT
len: 11; j_gene: TRBJ2-5; v_gene: TRBV19; CDR3aa: ASSGQVQETQY
len: 14; j_gene: TRBJ1-6; v_gene: TRBV19; CDR3aa: ASRDTQGNRNSPLH
len: 14; j_gene: TRBJ1-6; v_gene: TRBV3-1/TRBV3-2; CDR3aa: ASSPQTGANNSPLH
len: 11; j_gene: TRBJ1-2; v_gene: TRBV28; CDR3aa: ASSKNAGYGYT
len: 12; j_gene: TRBJ1-2; v_gene: TRBV5-1; CDR3aa: ASSLDVGGYGYT
len: 13; j_gene: TRBJ1-1; v_gene: TRBV28; CDR3aa: ASRTPGQPNTEAF
len: 13; j_gene: TRBJ1-2; v_gene: TRBV27; CDR3aa: ASSLRGQGALGYT
len: 15; j_gene: TRBJ2-1; v_gene: TRBV3-1/TRBV3-2; CDR3aa: ASSQDSGTSGYNEQF
len: 14; j_gene: TRBJ1-2; v_gene: TRBV11-2; CDR3aa: ASSHPRGSFNYGYT
len: 11; j_gene: TRBJ1-4; v_gene: TRBV28; CDR3aa: ASSEGQVEKLF
len: 12; j_gene: TRBJ2-1; v_gene: TRBV2; CDR3aa: ASRAAGGSNEQF
len: 13; j_gene: TRBJ2-1; v_gene: TRBV30; CDR3aa: AWSVGRAGNNEQF
len: 13; j_gene: TRBJ1-6; v_gene: TRBV27; CDR3aa: ASSRQGQYGSPLH
len: 13; j_gene: TRBJ1-6; v_gene: TRBV9; CDR3aa: ASSVADTFNSPLH
len: 10; j_gene: TRBJ2-7; v_gene: TRBV7-9; CDR3aa: ASSSQGYEQY
len: 15; j_gene: TRBJ1-4; v_gene: TRBV7-6; CDR3aa: ASSLGYGLGANEKLF
len: 14; j_gene: TRBJ2-2; v_gene: TRBV18; CDR3aa: ASSPGGKANTGELF
len: 10; j_gene: TRBJ2-2; v_gene: TRBV28; CDR3aa: ASSLLTGELF
len: 16; j_gene: TRBJ1-5; v_gene: TRBV5-8; CDR3aa: ASSPLEQWGYSNQPQH
len: 10; j_gene: TRBJ2-7; v_gene: TRBV3-1/TRBV3-2; CDR3aa: ASSQEYYEQY
len: 14; j_gene: TRBJ2-3; v_gene: TRBV7-6; CDR3aa: ASSRPGGTSTDTQY
len: 13; j_gene: TRBJ1-2; v_gene: TRBV5-6; CDR3aa: ASSNNKGAHYGYT
len: 13; j_gene: TRBJ1-2; v_gene: TRBV15; CDR3aa: ATSRDLSGGYGYT
len: 10; j_gene: TRBJ1-1; v_gene: TRBV29-1; CDR3aa: SASRGGTEAF
len: 14; j_gene: TRBJ2-5; v_gene: TRBV6-4; CDR3aa: ASIYPLAGPQETQY
len: 10; j_gene: TRBJ2-1; v_gene: TRBV4-2; CDR3aa: ASTGSGNEQF
len: 14; j_gene: TRBJ1-5; v_gene: TRBV15; CDR3aa: ATSRARGQINQPQH
len: 11; j_gene: TRBJ2-1; v_gene: TRBV6-5; CDR3aa: ASGGSPYNEQF
len: 15; j_gene: TRBJ2-3; v_gene: TRBV9; CDR3aa: ASSRLQVRDITDTQY
len: 11; j_gene: TRBJ1-2; v_gene: TRBV5-1; CDR3aa: ASSPLGGSGYT
len: 13; j_gene: TRBJ2-2; v_gene: TRBV6-5; CDR3aa: ATERGTSGTGELF
len: 12; j_gene: TRBJ2-5; v_gene: TRBV9; CDR3aa: ASSAGTVQETQY
len: 13; j_gene: TRBJ1-1; v_gene: TRBV2; CDR3aa: ASRATGVDDTEAF
len: 13; j_gene: TRBJ2-1; v_gene: TRBV3-1/TRBV3-2; CDR3aa: ASSPTSGGKDEQF
len: 16; j_gene: TRBJ2-5; v_gene: TRBV5-4; CDR3aa: ASSFSTVERGGGETQY
len: 13; j_gene: TRBJ1-2; v_gene: TRBV11-2; CDR3aa: ASSIGTGSPYGYT
len: 12; j_gene: TRBJ2-4; v_gene: TRBV7-2; CDR3aa: ASSLERRTGIQY
len: 13; j_gene: TRBJ1-6; v_gene: TRBV30; CDR3aa: AWRVPGQNNSPLH
len: 13; j_gene: TRBJ2-7; v_gene: TRBV5-5; CDR3aa: ASRADSSLPDEQY
len: 13; j_gene: TRBJ2-7; v_gene: TRBV7-2; CDR3aa: ASSLYGGLRAEQY
len: 13; j_gene: TRBJ2-1; v_gene: TRBV5-1; CDR3aa: ASSEDRDPYNEQF
len: 13; j_gene: TRBJ1-2; v_gene: TRBV2; CDR3aa: ASRGTGTNDYGYT
len: 14; j_gene: TRBJ2-3; v_gene: TRBV18; CDR3aa: ASSSQLLASTDTQY
len: 12; j_gene: TRBJ1-3; v_gene: TRBV19; CDR3aa: ASSDSYSGNTIY
len: 13; j_gene: TRBJ1-4; v_gene: TRBV7-9; CDR3aa: ASSPGLGDNEKLF